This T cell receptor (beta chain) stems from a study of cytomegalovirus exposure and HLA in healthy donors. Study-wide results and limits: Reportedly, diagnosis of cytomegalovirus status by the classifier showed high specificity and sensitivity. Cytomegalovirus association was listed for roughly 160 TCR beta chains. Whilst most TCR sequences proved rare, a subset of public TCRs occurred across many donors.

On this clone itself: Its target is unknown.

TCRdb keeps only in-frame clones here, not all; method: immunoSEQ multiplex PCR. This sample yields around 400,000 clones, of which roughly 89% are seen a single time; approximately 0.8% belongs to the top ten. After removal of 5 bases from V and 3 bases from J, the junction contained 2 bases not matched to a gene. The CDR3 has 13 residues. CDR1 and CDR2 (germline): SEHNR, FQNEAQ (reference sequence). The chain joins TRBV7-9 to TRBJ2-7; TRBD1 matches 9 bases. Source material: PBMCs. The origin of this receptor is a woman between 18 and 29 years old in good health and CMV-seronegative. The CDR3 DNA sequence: TGTGCCAGCAGCGGGGACAGGGTCTACGAGCAGTACTTC. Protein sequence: CASSGDRVYEQYF.